Reported below is one TCR beta chain. The antigen remains unidentified. The data derive from a study of T-cell reconstitution after alpha-beta-depleted transplantation in children. Preparation of the TCRbeta library was carried out with unique molecular identifiers. TCRdb redid the calling of the PCR reads with MiXCR, one entry per CDR3 protein. Among approximately 630,000 distinct CDR3 sequences, about an eighth were seen once, and the ten largest hold about 0.77%. Unmatched junction bases numbered 10, after V lost 3 bases and J lost 3 bases. CDR3 length: 16 amino acids. The germline V gene has CDR1 SQVTM and CDR2 ANQGSEA. Study observations and caveats: Some patients showed high day-60 TCRbeta diversity, which derived from surviving recipient T cells and thymic progenitors. Reportedly, roughly two months post-transplant, alpha-beta T cells arose from several hundred expanded graft clones.

This specimen was PBMCs, taken before TCRalphabeta/CD19-depleted stem cell transplant. The receptor was isolated from a girl aged 2 to 10 with congenital amegakaryocytic thrombocytopenia, due to receive a stem cell transplant. This chain uses TRBV29-1 with TRBJ2-1, with 8 bases lining up with TRBD2. CDR3 DNA: TGCAGCGTTGAGACAGAGCGGGAGAGCAACTACAATGAGCAGTTCTTC. Translation gives CSVETERESNYNEQFF.